Following are 30 T cell receptor beta chains from one sample sequenced in a study of cytomegalovirus exposure and HLA in healthy donors. PCR was performed using 60 Vbeta and 13 Jbeta primers. Libraries were prepared by immunoSEQ multiplex PCR; TCRdb keeps only in-frame clonotypes and omits some of them. This table has around 140,000 clones, about 10% appearing once. Sequencing was carried out using PBMCs. The receptors here all came from a woman between 35 and 50 years old in good health and CMV-seropositive.

The chain employs TRBV18 and TRBJ1-6, with D hard to call. The CDR3 consists of 16 residues. Trimming stripped 4 bases from V and 4 bases from J, with 14 bases between. Germline CDR1 is KGHSH and CDR2 is LQKENI. CDR3 sequence: CASSQTQTPYNSPLHF. The CDR3 bases are TGTGCCAGCTCACAAACGCAGACTCCTTATAATTCACCCCTCCACTTT.

This clone was counted a few times. Written as DNA, the CDR3 is TGTGCCAGCAGCTTAGACGGGGGGGGTACGCAGTATTTT. It encodes CASSLDGGGTQYF. The chain couples TRBV13 to TRBJ2-3, with TRBD2 matching over 8 bases. This CDR3 spans 13 amino acids. Germline assignment: CDR1 PRHDT and CDR2 FYEKMQ (reference sequence). Trimming at V came to 1 base and at J to 8 bases, leaving 2 bases not matched to a gene.

The chain couples TRBV7-9 to TRBJ2-7, with D uncertain. Trimming took off 5 bases at V and 2 bases at J, with 7 bases between the two ends. CDR3 size: 12 residues. Germline assignment: CDR1 SEHNR and CDR2 FQNEAQ (reference sequence). The CDR3 loop is CASSRSAYEQYF. CDR3 DNA: TGTGCCAGCAGCCGCTCAGCCTACGAGCAGTACTTC.

A few counts support this clone. In the same sample, other DNA sequences code for this CDR3. The rearrangement joins TRBV5-4 to TRBJ1-3; 9 positions agree with TRBD1. This CDR3 has 15 residues. The germline CDR1 and CDR2 sequences are SGHNT and YYREEE (reference sequence). V gave up 4 bases and J gave up 4 bases; unmatched junction bases: 6. The CDR3 is CASSLGTGRGNTIYF. CDR3 sequence (DNA): TGTGCCAGCAGCCTTGGGACAGGGAGAGGAAACACCATATATTTT.

This clone has more than one count but fewer than ten. The chain links TRBV7-8 to TRBJ1-6; D is ambiguous. V lost 1 base to trimming and J lost 2 bases, with 12 bases between them. The CDR3 totals 17 residues. Germline lookup yields CDR1 SGHVS and CDR2 FQNEAQ. CDR3: CASSLESRLTYNSPLHF. Here the CDR3 DNA reads TGTGCCAGCAGCTTAGAAAGCAGGTTGACCTATAATTCACCCCTCCACTTT.

The chain carries TRBV19 and TRBJ1-2, with 7 positions matching TRBD1. V lost 7 bases, J lost 2 bases, and 4 bases stayed unmatched. Germline CDR1 is LNHDA and CDR2 is SQIVND (reference sequence). This CDR3 spans 13 amino acids. CDR3: CASNGQENYGYTF. CDR3 in DNA: TGTGCCAGTAATGGACAGGAAAACTATGGCTACACCTTC.

There are a few counts of this clone. The chain combines TRBV6-1 with TRBJ2-1, with 8 bases aligning to TRBD1. CDR1 and CDR2 (germline): MNHNS, SASEGT. The CDR3 is 15 residues long. V dropped 4 bases and J dropped 4; count of bases not matched to a gene: 6. The CDR3 coding sequence is TGTGCCAGCAGTGGGACAGGGTCGGGATACAATGAGCAGTTCTTC. Translating it yields CASSGTGSGYNEQFF.

On this clone itself: Other nucleotide sequences in the sample specify the same CDR3. V gene TRBV19 combines with J gene TRBJ2-1; weak D call: TRBD2 (5 bases). This CDR3 spans 13 amino acids. Trimming cost V 6 bases and J 0 bases, with 6 bases left between them. Germline-derived CDR1 and CDR2 are LNHDA and SQIVND (reference sequence). CDR3 nucleotide sequence: TGTGCCAGTAGGGGGAGCTCCTACAATGAGCAGTTCTTC. Amino acids: CASRGSSYNEQFF.

This clone was picked up a small number of times. This chain connects TRBV7-9 to TRBJ2-7; 9 bases fit TRBD2. The CDR3 is 16 amino acids. The junction had 9 bases not matched to a gene; V was cut back by 3 bases and J by 3 bases. Germline CDR1 reads SEHNR; CDR2 reads FQNEAQ (reference sequence). CDR3 coding DNA: TGTGCCAGCAGCTTGGGGACGCGGGGGGGCCGCTACGAGCAGTACTTC. Protein: CASSLGTRGGRYEQYF.

This clone was observed a handful of times. The chain employs TRBV11-2 and TRBJ2-1; D not certain. Trimming took off 3 bases at V and 5 bases at J, with 14 bases between the two ends. CDR1 SGHAT and CDR2 FQNNGV come from the germline V gene. The CDR3 runs 15 residues. The chain's CDR3 is CASSFGLLSNNEQFF. The CDR3 region has the DNA TGTGCCAGCAGCTTTGGGCTCCTCTCAAACAATGAGCAGTTCTTC.

This clone turned up a few times. The V call is TRBV6-6, the J call TRBJ2-3; weak D call: TRBD2 (5 bases). Germline CDR1 and CDR2: MNHNY and SVGAGI (reference sequence). The CDR3 spans 13 residues. V lost 5 bases and J lost 4, with 10 bases in between. CDR3 coding DNA: TGTGCCAGCAGTCCCCAACTAGCAGATACGCAGTATTTT. Translated: CASSPQLADTQYF.

This clone was counted a few times. The chain recombines TRBV5-6 with TRBJ2-2; 7 bases line up with TRBD1. Germline V gives CDR1 SGHDT, CDR2 YYEEEE. The CDR3 is 18 residues long. V was pared by 2 bases and J by 1 base, with 11 bases of the junction left unmatched. CDR3 sequence (DNA): TGTGCCAGCAGCTTCGCACAGGGGCGGTTGAGGAACACCGGGGAGCTGTTTTTT. Its protein is CASSFAQGRLRNTGELFF.

The CDR3, as DNA: TGCGCCAGCAGCTTTACAGGGTTTACTGAAGCTTTCTTT. Amino acids: CASSFTGFTEAFF. This rearrangement joins TRBV5-1 to TRBJ1-1; D may be TRBD1 (6 bases). CDR1 and CDR2 from the germline V gene are SGHRS and YFSETQ. The CDR3 runs 13 residues. Trimming stripped 2 bases from V and 5 bases from J, with 10 bases between.

This clone was seen a few times. This rearrangement joins TRBV19 to TRBJ1-1; D remains unclear. V lost 11 bases and J lost 2, with 9 bases in between. The germline CDR1 and CDR2 sequences are LNHDA and SQIVND (reference sequence). The CDR3 consists of 11 residues. CDR3 in amino acids: CAATTNTEAFF. CDR3 nucleotide sequence: TGTGCCGCCACGACTAACACTGAAGCTTTCTTT.

The J gene is TRBJ1-1, the V gene TRBV5-1, with 7 bases that match TRBD1. Trimming took 2 bases from V and 1 from J; bases not matched to a gene: 11. Germline CDR1 and CDR2: SGHRS and YFSETQ. The CDR3 totals 17 residues. CDR3 sequence: CASSFDIDRARNTEAFF. DNA of the CDR3: TGCGCCAGCAGCTTCGACATCGACAGGGCGAGGAACACTGAAGCTTTCTTT.

V and J are TRBV5-1 and TRBJ1-6; 8 positions agree with TRBD1. After removal of 0 bases from V and 8 bases from J, the junction contained 4 bases not matched to a gene. This CDR3 is 15 amino acids long. Germline CDR1 is SGHRS and CDR2 is YFSETQ. The CDR3 loop reads CASSLEGTGYSPLHF. In nucleotides, the CDR3 is TGCGCCAGCAGCTTGGAAGGGACAGGCTATTCACCCCTCCACTTT.

The J gene is TRBJ1-5, the V gene TRBV7-9; D perhaps matches TRBD1 (6 bases). The CDR3 sequence is 15 residues long. The germline gives CDR1 SEHNR, CDR2 FQNEAQ (reference sequence). V dropped 1 base and J dropped 0 bases, with 7 bases sitting between them. CDR3 in amino acids: CASSLGTASNQPQHF. The CDR3 nucleotides read TGTGCCAGCAGCTTAGGGACAGCTAGCAATCAGCCCCAGCATTTT.

The J gene is TRBJ1-5, the V gene TRBV18; TRBD1 matches at 10 bases. Trimming cost V 2 bases and J 6 bases; bases outside gene matches: 7. CDR3 length: 16 amino acids. The germline V gene encodes CDR1 KGHSH and CDR2 LQKENI. Written as DNA, the CDR3 is TGTGCCAGCTCACCAGCCGGGACAGGGGCTGGTCAGCCCCAGCATTTT. It encodes CASSPAGTGAGQPQHF.

The chain carries TRBV6-9 and TRBJ1-1, with D maybe TRBD1 (5 bases). V gave up 2 bases and J gave up 4 bases, with 17 bases separating them. The CDR3 has 16 residues. Per the germline V gene, CDR1 is MNHGY and CDR2 is SVAAGI. CDR3 DNA sequence: TGTGCCAGCAGTTATCCAACCATGACGGGGGGCACTGAAGCTTTCTTT. Protein: CASSYPTMTGGTEAFF.

The chain is built from TRBV5-4 and TRBJ2-3, with a possible D match to TRBD2 (7 bases). Trimming shortened V by 2 bases and J by 3 bases, and 16 bases separated the two germline ends. CDR1 is SGHNT, CDR2 YYREEE, per germline (reference sequence). The CDR3 length is 16 residues. The CDR3 here is CASSFSRGAGTDTQYF. The CDR3 region has the DNA TGTGCCAGCAGCTTCTCCCGGGGGGCCGGGACAGATACGCAGTATTTT.

A few counts support this clone. This chain links TRBV6-5 with TRBJ1-2, with 9 nucleotides matching TRBD1. CDR1 is MNHEY and CDR2 is SVGAGI in the germline V gene. Germline trimming cut 0 bases from V and 6 bases from J; bases unmatched to any gene: 5. The CDR3 totals 15 residues. The chain's CDR3 is CASSYSIRDRDGYTF. The CDR3 nucleotides read TGTGCCAGCAGTTACTCTATCCGGGACAGGGATGGCTACACCTTC.

The chain joins TRBV5-1 to TRBJ2-7; tentatively, D is TRBD2 (6 bases). The ends were cut back, 0 bases at V and 2 bases at J, with 12 bases in the middle. Germline CDR1 is SGHRS and CDR2 is YFSETQ. This CDR3 is 15 amino acids long. The CDR3 DNA sequence: TGCGCCAGCAGCTTGGGCGGGACGGTGGCCTACGAGCAGTACTTC. This encodes CASSLGGTVAYEQYF. Full variable domain (remainder filled in from reference TRBV5-1 and TRBJ2-7): KAGVTQTPRYLIKTRGQQVTLSCSPISGHRSVSWYQQTPGQGLQFLFEYFSETQRNKGNFPGRFSGRQFSNSRSEMNVSTLELGDSALYLCASSLGGTVAYEQYFGPGTRLTVT.

The chain uses TRBV11-3 and TRBJ2-5; the D is unclear. The CDR3 spans 14 residues. V lost 2 bases to trimming and J lost 3 bases, with 10 bases between them. Germline CDR1 SGHNT, CDR2 YENEEA. CDR3 protein: CASSLILGKETQYF. The CDR3 DNA reads as TGTGCCAGCAGCTTAATCCTAGGAAAAGAGACCCAGTACTTC.

This clone was detected only a few times. The CDR3 is CASSFVSSSGGNTGELFF. The CDR3 DNA reads as TGTGCCAGCAGCTTTGTCAGTAGTAGCGGGGGGAACACCGGGGAGCTGTTTTTT. The chain carries TRBV5-4 and TRBJ2-2, with 9 bases that match TRBD2. Germline V gene data show CDR1 as SGHNT and CDR2 as YYREEE (reference sequence). CDR3 length: 18 amino acids. The trim removed 2 bases at V and 1 base at J, leaving 9 bases unmatched.

This clone has more than one count but fewer than ten. This chain uses TRBV5-4 with TRBJ1-1; TRBD1 matches at 8 bases. Germline trimming cut 4 bases from V and 6 bases from J; bases unmatched to any gene: 5. Germline CDR1 is SGHNT and CDR2 is YYREEE (reference sequence). This CDR3 region has 13 residues. The CDR3 is CASSADRAPEAFF. CDR3 in DNA: TGTGCCAGCAGCGCGGACAGGGCTCCTGAAGCTTTCTTT.

This clone was seen only a few times. The chain is built from TRBV4-1 and TRBJ1-2; possibly TRBD1 for D (5 bases). Trimming removed 1 base from V and 9 bases from J, with 12 bases in between. The CDR3 is made up of 13 amino acids. Germline CDR1 and CDR2: MGHRA and YSYEKL. CDR3 in DNA: TGCGCCAGCAGCCAAGTCGAGCACAGGAGCTACACCTTC. The encoded protein is CASSQVEHRSYTF.

This clone has more than one count but fewer than ten. The chain uses TRBV9 and TRBJ2-5, with 10 bases that match TRBD2. Germline loops: CDR1 SGDLS, CDR2 YYNGEE. This CDR3 has 18 residues. V shed 0 bases, J shed 2 bases, and the junction held 10 bases outside the gene matches. CDR3 region: CASSVGLSGGGIQETQYF. CDR3 nucleotide sequence: TGTGCCAGCAGCGTAGGGTTGAGCGGGGGGGGAATTCAAGAGACCCAGTACTTC.

This clone was seen more than once but under ten times. The chain carries TRBV4-2 and TRBJ1-1; D perhaps matches TRBD1 (5 bases). This CDR3 is built from 14 residues. CDR1 LGHNA and CDR2 YNFKEQ come from the germline V gene. Trimming shortened V by 4 bases and J by 3 bases, and 12 bases separated the two germline ends. The CDR3 DNA reads TGTGCCAGCAGCCGCCCCCGGGGGGACACTGAAGCTTTCTTT. It is translated as CASSRPRGDTEAFF.

This clone was seen a few times. The chain has TRBV19 and TRBJ1-6; a weak D match, TRBD1 (5 bases). The CDR3 covers 14 residues. The V end lost 7 bases, the J end lost 7 bases, and 14 bases lay between the germline ends. CDR1 LNHDA and CDR2 SQIVND come from the germline V gene (reference sequence). The CDR3 DNA reads as TGTGCCAGTAAGTTTGGAGGGGAAAATTCACCCCTCCACTTT. Translating gives CASKFGGENSPLHF.

This chain connects TRBV5-6 to TRBJ2-3; D might be TRBD2 (6 bases). The length of the CDR3 is 17 residues. Germline assignment: CDR1 SGHDT and CDR2 YYEEEE. V dropped 0 bases and J dropped 5 bases, with 19 bases sitting between them. The CDR3 reads CASSLAGGIPSRDTQYF. The DNA for the CDR3 is TGTGCCAGCAGCTTGGCCGGAGGGATACCCTCTAGAGATACGCAGTATTTT. The variable domain in full, with the rest retrieved from reference TRBV5-6 and TRBJ2-3, is DAGVTQSPTHLIKTRGQQVTLRCSPKSGHDTVSWYQQALGQGPQFIFQYYEEEERQRGNFPDRFSGHQFPNYSSELNVNALLLGDSALYLCASSLAGGIPSRDTQYFGPGTRLTVL.